The subject of this entry is one TCR beta chain. Its antigen is currently unknown. The DNA is left out, because the CDR3 cannot be placed on it with certainty; the CDR3 is given as TCRdb lists it. The sample belongs to a study of CD8 T cells in ankylosing spondylitis. The CDR3 length is 20 residues, termini included. The TCR beta libraries were generated through quantitative 5'-RACE incorporating molecular barcodes. From the 5' RACE reads, TCRdb called clonotypes with MiXCR, one entry per CDR3 protein. The sample includes approximately 240,000 distinct CDR3 sequences, roughly a tenth of them seen just once. Regarding the study as a whole: Disease-associated clones were CD8+ and fairly uncommon in peripheral blood. Clones linked to disease were reported to show significant enrichment in matched ankylosing spondylitis synovial fluid. Seemingly characteristic of ankylosing spondylitis blood was a TCR beta motif consisting of eight highly homologous variants.

Sample: blood, either unsorted or a sorted T cell fraction (not recorded which). The rearrangement uses TRBV7-5 and TRBJ2-7; the table's D call, TRBD2, has no DNA check behind it. TRBV7-5 is assigned pseudogene status. The TCR comes from a male donor with ankylosing spondylitis or in good health (not recorded which). The CDR3 is CISVSEARSPQDPRGPEQYF.